This TCR beta chain was sequenced for a study of cytomegalovirus exposure and HLA in healthy donors. Study-wide results and caveats: In the analysis, some V segments, TRBV6-2 and TRBV6-3 included, were excluded as indistinguishable. The authors judged a highly shared variant cluster likely a sequencing artifact.

Only one count was recorded for this clone. Its cognate antigen is unknown. With 5 bases clipped from V and 0 bases from J, the junction kept 10 bases outside the gene matches. CDR1 and CDR2 from the germline V gene are MNHEY and SMNVEV (reference sequence). The CDR3 contains 17 residues. When sampled, the donors appeared nominally healthy, though they likely had unrecorded immune exposures. Researchers ran the PCR with 60 Vbeta and 13 Jbeta primers. Generated by immunoSEQ multiplex PCR, the TCRdb table keeps only in-frame clones and is missing some. This table has 150,000 to 200,000 clones, roughly 79% appearing once.

The sequenced material came from PBMCs. The chain links TRBV27 to TRBJ2-7, with 10 bases fitting TRBD1. This sequence was found in a man in his fifties or sixties in good health and CMV-seropositive. The CDR3 loop reads CASSPNRQGASSYEQYF. In DNA, the CDR3 is TGTGCCAGCAGTCCCAACAGACAGGGGGCGTCCTCCTACGAGCAGTACTTC.